This T cell receptor beta chain was documented in a study of blood T cell repertoires in COVID-19. Looking at the study overall: Acute-phase and convalescent COVID-19 samples originated in the United States, Italy and Spain. T cells, B-cell-depleted T cells, or PBMCs supplied cDNA or gDNA.

Original processing methods: Amplification with reference gene primers provided the estimates of nucleated cell counts. TCRdb's table, derived via immunoSEQ multiplex PCR, lists solely in-frame clones and lacks some. V, J and clone size were drawn from that table, and D and trimming were deduced from the DNA. The table lists approximately 100,000 clones, approximately 70% of them singletons. The germline gives CDR1 SQVTM, CDR2 ANQGSEA. Trimming stripped 7 bases from V and 4 bases from J, with 19 bases between. This CDR3 comprises 15 residues. This sequence originates from a man older than 75 with acute or convalescent COVID-19. Sequencing was done on a sample of peripheral blood. The chain links TRBV29-1 to TRBJ2-2; D remains unclear. CDR3: CSARLGSRSTGELFF. The CDR3 DNA sequence: TGCAGCGCCCGCCTGGGTAGCCGGTCCACCGGGGAGCTGTTTTTT.